The rows below give T cell receptor beta chains drawn from one sample of a study of cytomegalovirus exposure and HLA in healthy donors. Libraries were prepared by immunoSEQ multiplex PCR; TCRdb keeps only in-frame clonotypes and omits some of them. The table records 130,000 or so clones, 77% of them present only once. The sequencing input was PBMCs. These TCRs come from a male donor in good health and CMV-seropositive. CDR3s include the opening cysteine and the closing phenylalanine or tryptophan. D genes are given only for firm matches. Rows give clone size only sometimes, using once, few, many, or a class for an expanded clone.

clone size | D gene | J gene | V gene | CDR3 protein | CDR3 DNA
NA | NA | TRBJ2-5 | TRBV5-1 | CASSLAAETQYF | TGCGCCAGCAGCTTGGCCGCGGAGACCCAGTACTTC
NA | TRBD1 | TRBJ1-3 | TRBV4-1 | CASSRSPGQGAMSGNTIYF | TGCGCCAGCAGCCGGTCTCCGGGACAGGGGGCGATGTCTGGAAACACCATATATTTT
NA | TRBD1 | TRBJ2-3 | TRBV19 | CASSIADTGEHTQYF | TGTGCCAGTAGTATAGCCGATACAGGGGAGCATACGCAGTATTTT
NA | TRBD2 | TRBJ2-7 | TRBV7-2 | CASSSYSSGTYEQYF | TGTGCCAGCAGCTCGTACTCTAGCGGGACCTACGAGCAGTACTTC
NA | TRBD2 | TRBJ2-5 | TRBV19 | CASRPPGPSGGGTQYF | TGTGCCAGTAGGCCCCCCGGGCCCAGCGGGGGAGGGACCCAGTACTTC
NA | NA | TRBJ2-6 | TRBV10-3 | CAISLSGANGLTF | TGTGCCATCAGTCTCTCTGGGGCCAACGGCCTGACTTTC
NA | NA | TRBJ2-3 | TRBV7-6 | CASSLEVGGTDTQYF | TGTGCCAGCAGCTTAGAGGTAGGGGGCACAGATACGCAGTATTTT
NA | TRBD2 | TRBJ2-1 | TRBV5-1 | CASSLGLAGVENEQFF | TGCGCCAGCAGCCTAGGACTAGCGGGAGTGGAGAATGAGCAGTTCTTC
few | TRBD1 | TRBJ2-1 | TRBV6-1 | CASSEAPSGTDLYNEQFF | TGTGCCAGCAGTGAAGCACCTTCCGGGACAGACCTCTACAATGAGCAGTTCTTC
NA | TRBD1 | TRBJ1-1 | TRBV10-3 | CAPPPYPGQGWTEAFF | TGTGCCCCACCTCCGTACCCCGGACAGGGGTGGACTGAAGCTTTCTTT
few | NA | TRBJ2-2 | TRBV10-3 | CAIRPVRGSGDTGELFF | TGTGCCATCAGACCGGTGAGGGGGAGCGGGGACACCGGGGAGCTGTTTTTT
NA | NA | TRBJ2-1 | TRBV15 | CATSRLRSGEQFF | TGTGCCACCAGCAGGTTGCGTTCGGGTGAGCAGTTCTTC
NA | TRBD2 | TRBJ2-7 | TRBV28 | CASSSGGETSEQYF | TGTGCCAGCAGCTCGGGGGGGGAGACTAGCGAGCAGTACTTC
NA | TRBD2 | TRBJ2-2 | TRBV5-1 | CASSLGLAGSGAGELFF | TGCGCCAGCAGCTTGGGACTAGCGGGATCCGGAGCCGGGGAGCTGTTTTTT
NA | NA | TRBJ1-4 | TRBV7-6 | CASSFRGTWGEKLFF | TGTGCCAGCAGCTTCCGCGGGACCTGGGGCGAAAAACTGTTTTTT
few | NA | TRBJ1-3 | TRBV7-9 | CASSLTSGPGNTIYF | TGTGCCAGCAGCCTCACGTCAGGGCCCGGAAACACCATATATTTT
many | NA | TRBJ2-7 | TRBV6-5 | CASSYGDSPYEQYF | TGTGCCAGCAGTTACGGAGACAGCCCCTACGAGCAGTACTTC
NA | NA | TRBJ1-5 | TRBV19 | CASTYRPWGANQPQHF | TGTGCCAGTACCTATCGCCCGTGGGGAGCAAATCAGCCCCAGCATTTT
NA | TRBD1 | TRBJ1-6 | TRBV7-9 | CASSLERGQGSPLHF | TGTGCCAGCAGCTTAGAAAGGGGGCAAGGCTCACCCCTCCACTTT
NA | NA | TRBJ2-7 | TRBV7-8 | CASSLLRTTYEQYF | TGTGCCAGCAGCCTCCTAAGGACTACCTACGAGCAGTACTTC
NA | NA | TRBJ2-2 | TRBV10-3 | CAIERGGNTGELFF | TGTGCCATCGAAAGAGGCGGGAACACCGGGGAGCTGTTTTTT
NA | TRBD1 | TRBJ2-2 | TRBV5-6 | CASSRQGVNTGELFF | TGTGCCAGCAGCAGACAGGGGGTGAACACCGGGGAGCTGTTTTTT
NA | TRBD2 | TRBJ2-7 | TRBV2 | CASRSSGPSYEQYF | TGTGCCAGCAGGTCTAGCGGGCCCTCCTACGAGCAGTACTTC
NA | TRBD1 | TRBJ1-4 | TRBV27 | CASTLYTGRGLGKLFF | TGTGCCAGCACCCTATACACCGGCAGGGGGCTGGGAAAACTGTTTTTT
few | TRBD1 | TRBJ1-5 | TRBV6-1 | CASSDHRTGNQPQHF | TGTGCCAGCAGTGATCATAGGACAGGGAATCAGCCCCAGCATTTT
NA | NA | TRBJ2-5 | TRBV6-1 | CASSEGQEETQYF | TGTGCCAGCAGTGAAGGGCAGGAAGAGACCCAGTACTTC
medium-sized | TRBD2 | TRBJ2-1 | TRBV6-4 | CASSDTSGGANEQFF | TGTGCCAGCAGTGACACTAGCGGGGGGGCCAATGAGCAGTTCTTC
NA | TRBD1 | TRBJ2-2 | TRBV5-5 | CASSLRDRGFTGELFF | TGTGCCAGCAGCTTGCGGGACAGGGGGTTCACCGGGGAGCTGTTTTTT
NA | TRBD2 | TRBJ2-3 | TRBV9 | CASSPGLAGEGTDTQYF | TGTGCCAGCAGCCCGGGACTAGCGGGAGAGGGCACAGATACGCAGTATTTT
once | NA | TRBJ1-2 | TRBV5-1 | CASSLDTIPSADYGYTF | TGCGCCAGCAGCTTGGACACCATCCCAAGCGCGGACTATGGCTACACCTTC
NA | NA | TRBJ2-4 | TRBV6-1 | CASSEFLTKNIQYF | TGTGCCAGCAGTGAGTTCCTAACCAAAAACATTCAGTACTTC
NA | TRBD2 | TRBJ2-4 | TRBV5-1 | CASSLEGDRGGAKNSQYF | TGCGCCAGCAGCTTGGAAGGGGACCGGGGGGGAGCCAAAAACAGTCAGTACTTC
NA | TRBD1 | TRBJ2-7 | TRBV4-2 | CASSLTGTVLYEQYF | TGTGCCAGCAGCCTAACCGGGACAGTTCTCTACGAGCAGTACTTC
NA | NA | TRBJ1-1 | TRBV30 | CAWSVRSTEAFF | TGTGCCTGGAGTGTACGTAGCACTGAAGCTTTCTTT
NA | NA | TRBJ2-4 | TRBV6-5 | CASSYSNFGGDIQYF | TGTGCCAGCAGTTACTCGAATTTCGGGGGTGACATTCAGTACTTC
NA | TRBD1 | TRBJ2-3 | TRBV28 | CASSRGTGASTDTQYF | TGTGCCAGCAGTCGCGGGACAGGTGCTAGCACAGATACGCAGTATTTT
NA | TRBD2 | TRBJ2-3 | TRBV2 | CASSVTSGGTDTQYF | TGTGCCAGCAGTGTCACTAGCGGGGGCACAGATACGCAGTATTTT
once | NA | TRBJ1-1 | TRBV14 | CASSQQGKRSATEAFF | TGTGCCAGCAGCCAACAGGGGAAACGTTCAGCCACTGAAGCTTTCTTT
NA | NA | TRBJ1-2 | TRBV7-9 | CASSPPAGGYGYTF | TGTGCCAGCAGCCCCCCGGCCGGGGGCTATGGCTACACCTTC
few | NA | TRBJ1-2 | TRBV10-3 | CAISGSGINYGYTF | TGTGCCATCAGTGGATCGGGGATTAACTATGGCTACACCTTC
NA | TRBD1 | TRBJ2-7 | TRBV6-5 | CASSLRGTSFYEQYF | TGTGCCAGCAGCCTCAGGGGGACGTCTTTCTACGAGCAGTACTTC
once | NA | TRBJ2-6 | TRBV6-4 | CASSVNGGARVGANGLTF | TGTGCCAGCAGTGTAAATGGGGGGGCCCGAGTCGGGGCCAACGGCCTGACTTTC
NA | TRBD1 | TRBJ2-7 | TRBV19 | CASSFDRGQLNEQYF | TGTGCCAGTAGTTTCGACAGGGGCCAGCTTAACGAGCAGTACTTC
NA | NA | TRBJ1-1 | TRBV6-1 | CASTLSTEAFF | TGTGCCAGCACCCTCAGCACTGAAGCTTTCTTT
NA | TRBD1 | TRBJ1-2 | TRBV28 | CASSTPGTGGLRGYTF | TGTGCCAGCAGTACTCCGGGGACAGGGGGCCTTCGGGGCTACACCTTC
NA | TRBD2 | TRBJ2-3 | TRBV13 | CASSLLPSGGTYRDTQYF | TGTGCCAGCAGCTTACTTCCTAGCGGGGGGACATATAGGGATACGCAGTATTTT
NA | NA | TRBJ1-1 | TRBV15 | CATSKGAGTEAFF | TGTGCCACCAGCAAAGGGGCGGGGACTGAAGCTTTCTTT
NA | NA | TRBJ1-2 | TRBV6-5 | CASHRRNYGYTF | TGTGCCAGCCACAGACGAAACTATGGCTACACCTTC
few | NA | TRBJ2-7 | TRBV11-2 | CASSLDQGTYYEQYF | TGTGCCAGCAGCTTAGATCAAGGGACTTACTACGAGCAGTACTTC
NA | NA | TRBJ2-5 | TRBV15 | CATSRGPGTPEGETQYF | TGTGCCACCAGCAGGGGCCCGGGCACGCCCGAGGGAGAGACCCAGTACTTC
few | NA | TRBJ2-1 | TRBV7-9 | CASTGSGNEQFF | TGTGCCAGCACGGGATCTGGGAATGAGCAGTTCTTC
NA | NA | TRBJ1-1 | TRBV6-1 | CASRHALDRPAFF | TGTGCCAGCAGGCACGCTTTGGACAGACCAGCTTTCTTT
few | NA | TRBJ2-7 | TRBV6-1 | CASSGDPPYEQYF | TGTGCCAGCAGCGGAGACCCTCCCTACGAGCAGTACTTC